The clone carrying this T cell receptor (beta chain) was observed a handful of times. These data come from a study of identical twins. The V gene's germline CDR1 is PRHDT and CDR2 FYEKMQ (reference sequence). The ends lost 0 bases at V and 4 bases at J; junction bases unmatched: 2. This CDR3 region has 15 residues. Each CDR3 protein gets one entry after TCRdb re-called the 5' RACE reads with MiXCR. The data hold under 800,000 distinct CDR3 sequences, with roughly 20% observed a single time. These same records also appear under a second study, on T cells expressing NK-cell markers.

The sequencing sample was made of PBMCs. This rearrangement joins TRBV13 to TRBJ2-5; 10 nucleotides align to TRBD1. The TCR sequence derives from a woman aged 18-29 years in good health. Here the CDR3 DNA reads TGTGCCAGCAGCTTAGGCGGACAGGGGGGAGAGACCCAGTACTTC. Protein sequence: CASSLGGQGGETQYF.